What follows describes a single TCR beta chain. V lost 2 bases to trimming and J lost 4 bases; unmatched junction nucleotides: 6. Germline loops: CDR1 SGDLS, CDR2 YYNGEE. CDR3 size: 15 residues. The data were produced by immunoSEQ multiplex PCR, yet TCRdb's version contains in-frame clones alone and is incomplete. This sample has roughly 50,000 clones; over 70% occur once, and the top ten carry roughly 4.1%. This sample is part of a study of T cells in tumors after PD-1 blockade. At the level of the study: Prior checkpoint blockade, systemic immunosuppressant use, or anti-cancer therapy within 4 weeks excluded patients. Daily vismodegib 150 mg continued in a subset of anti-PD-1-treated patients.

This specimen consisted of PBMCs, obtained before anti-PD-1 treatment. The receptor was derived from a human donor with basal cell carcinoma. The gene calls are TRBV9 and TRBJ2-3; 8 bases line up with TRBD2. For the CDR3, the DNA is TGTGCCAGCAGCGTTACAGCGGGGGAGGCAGATACGCAGTATTTT. Translating it yields CASSVTAGEADTQYF.